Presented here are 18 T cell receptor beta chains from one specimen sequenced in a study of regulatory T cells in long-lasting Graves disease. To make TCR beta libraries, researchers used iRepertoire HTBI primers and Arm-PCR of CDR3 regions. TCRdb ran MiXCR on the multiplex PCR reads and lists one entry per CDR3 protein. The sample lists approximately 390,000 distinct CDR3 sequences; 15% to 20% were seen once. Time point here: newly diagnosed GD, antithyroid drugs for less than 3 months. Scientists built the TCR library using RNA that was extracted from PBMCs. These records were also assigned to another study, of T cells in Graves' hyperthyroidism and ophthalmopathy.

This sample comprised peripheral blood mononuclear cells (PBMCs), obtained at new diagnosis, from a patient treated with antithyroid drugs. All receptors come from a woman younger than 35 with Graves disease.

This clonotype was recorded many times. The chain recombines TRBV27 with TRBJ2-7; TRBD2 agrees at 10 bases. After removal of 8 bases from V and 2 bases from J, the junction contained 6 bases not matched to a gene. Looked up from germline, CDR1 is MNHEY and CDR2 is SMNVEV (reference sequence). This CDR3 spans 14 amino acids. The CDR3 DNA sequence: TGTGCCAGCTCAAATAGCGGGAGGACCTACGAGCAGTACTTC. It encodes CASSNSGRTYEQYF.

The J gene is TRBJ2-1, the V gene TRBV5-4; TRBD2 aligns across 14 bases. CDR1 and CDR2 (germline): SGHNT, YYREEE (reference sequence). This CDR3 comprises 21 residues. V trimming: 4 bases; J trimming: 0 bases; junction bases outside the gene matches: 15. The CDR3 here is CASSPRGGLAGVRGSYNEQFF. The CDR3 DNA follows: TGTGCCAGCAGCCCCCGGGGGGGACTAGCGGGAGTCCGGGGCTCCTACAATGAGCAGTTCTTC.

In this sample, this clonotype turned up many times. CDR3 in amino acids: CASGSWTGNNEQFF. The CDR3 coding sequence is TGTGCTAGTGGTTCTTGGACAGGGAACAATGAGCAGTTCTTC. This chain uses TRBV12-5 with TRBJ2-1; the match to TRBD1 covers 8 bases. Trimming removed 4 bases from V and 5 bases from J; junction bases left unmatched: 4. The CDR3 totals 14 residues. The germline CDR1 and CDR2 sequences are LGHNT and FRNRAP.

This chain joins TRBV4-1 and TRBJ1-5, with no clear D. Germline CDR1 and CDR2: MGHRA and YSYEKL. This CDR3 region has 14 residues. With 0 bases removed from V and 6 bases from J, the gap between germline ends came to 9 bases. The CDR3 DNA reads TGCGCCAGCAGCCAAGATCGGTGGAGTCAGCCCCAGCATTTT. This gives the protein CASSQDRWSQPQHF.

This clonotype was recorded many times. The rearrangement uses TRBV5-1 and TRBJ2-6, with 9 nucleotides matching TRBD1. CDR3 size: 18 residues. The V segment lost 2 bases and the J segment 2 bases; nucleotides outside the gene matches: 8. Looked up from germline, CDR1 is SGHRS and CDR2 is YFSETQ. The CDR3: CASSFDRGGPTGANVLTF. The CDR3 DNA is TGCGCCAGCAGCTTCGACAGGGGGGGACCTACTGGGGCCAACGTCCTGACTTTC.

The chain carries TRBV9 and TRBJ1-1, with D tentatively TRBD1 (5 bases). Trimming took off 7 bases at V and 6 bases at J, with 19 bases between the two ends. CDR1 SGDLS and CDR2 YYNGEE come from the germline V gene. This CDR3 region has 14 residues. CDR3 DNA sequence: TGTGCCAGCGGTCGGGGGGGGGAACTGCCTGAAGCTTTCTTT. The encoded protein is CASGRGGELPEAFF.

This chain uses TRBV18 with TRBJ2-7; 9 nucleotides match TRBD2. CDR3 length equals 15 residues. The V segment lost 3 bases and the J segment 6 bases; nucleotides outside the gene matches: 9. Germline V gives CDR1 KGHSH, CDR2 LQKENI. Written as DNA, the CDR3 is TGTGCCAGCTCACCGGCGGGGGGGTCCTTGCGCGAGCAGTACTTC. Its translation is CASSPAGGSLREQYF.

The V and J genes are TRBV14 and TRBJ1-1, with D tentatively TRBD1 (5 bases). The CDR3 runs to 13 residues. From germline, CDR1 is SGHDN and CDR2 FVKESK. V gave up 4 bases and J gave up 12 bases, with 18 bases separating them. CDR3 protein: CASSPYPGFESFF. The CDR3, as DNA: TGTGCCAGCAGCCCCTATCCAGGGTTCGAGTCTTTCTTT.

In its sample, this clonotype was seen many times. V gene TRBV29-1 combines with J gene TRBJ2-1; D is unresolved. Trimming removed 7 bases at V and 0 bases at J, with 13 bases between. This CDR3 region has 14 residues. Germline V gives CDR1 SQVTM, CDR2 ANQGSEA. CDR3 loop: CSAPSESSYNEQFF. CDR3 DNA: TGCAGCGCCCCAAGTGAAAGCTCCTACAATGAGCAGTTCTTC.

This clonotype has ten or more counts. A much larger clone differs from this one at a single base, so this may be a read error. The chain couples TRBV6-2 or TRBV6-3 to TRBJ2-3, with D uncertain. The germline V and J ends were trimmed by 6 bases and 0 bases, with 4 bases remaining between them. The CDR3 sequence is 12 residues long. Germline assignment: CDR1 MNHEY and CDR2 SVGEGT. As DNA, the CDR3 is TGTGCCAGCAGGGACAGCACAGATACGCAGTATTTT. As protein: CASRDSTDTQYF.

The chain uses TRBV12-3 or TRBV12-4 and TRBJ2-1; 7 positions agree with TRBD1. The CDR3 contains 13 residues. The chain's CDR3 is CELRDSSYNEQFF. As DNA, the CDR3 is TGTGAACTCCGGGACAGCTCCTACAATGAGCAGTTCTTC.

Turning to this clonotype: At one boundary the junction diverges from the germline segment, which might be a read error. Written as DNA, the CDR3 is TGTGCCGGCAGTGTCCGAAGGAGCTCTGGAAACACCATATATTTT. Encoded protein: CAGSVRRSSGNTIYF. The chain recombines TRBV12-3 or TRBV12-4 with TRBJ1-3; D is unresolved. The CDR3 consists of 15 residues.

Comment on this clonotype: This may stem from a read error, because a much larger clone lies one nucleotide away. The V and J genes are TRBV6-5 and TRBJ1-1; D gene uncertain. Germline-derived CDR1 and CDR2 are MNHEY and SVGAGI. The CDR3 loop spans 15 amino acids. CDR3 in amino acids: CAGSSGRFRDTEAFF. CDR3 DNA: TGTGCCGGCAGTTCCGGGCGGTTTCGTGACACTGAAGCTTTCTTT.

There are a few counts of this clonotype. The DNA for the CDR3 is TGTGCCAGCAGTCGGGAGACAGGAGTCACCGGGGAGCTGTTTTTT. Protein sequence: CASSRETGVTGELFF. The chain is built from TRBV6-4 and TRBJ2-2, with D tentatively TRBD1 or TRBD2 (6 bases each). V was shortened by 5 bases and J by 4 bases, with 14 bases between the two germline ends. The CDR3 covers 15 residues. Germline V gene data show CDR1 as MRHNA and CDR2 as SNTAGT.

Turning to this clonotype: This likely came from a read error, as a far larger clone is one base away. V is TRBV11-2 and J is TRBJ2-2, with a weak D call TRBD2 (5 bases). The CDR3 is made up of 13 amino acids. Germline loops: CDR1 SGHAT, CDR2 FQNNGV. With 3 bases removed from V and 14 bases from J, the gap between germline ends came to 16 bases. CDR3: CASSLRAASRLFF. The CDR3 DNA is TGTGCCAGCAGCTTGCGGGCCGCCTCAAGACTGTTTTTT.

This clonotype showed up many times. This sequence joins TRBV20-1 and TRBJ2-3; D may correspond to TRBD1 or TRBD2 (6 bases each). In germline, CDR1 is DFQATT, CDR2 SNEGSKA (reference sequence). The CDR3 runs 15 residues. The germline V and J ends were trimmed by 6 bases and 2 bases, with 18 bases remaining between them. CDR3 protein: CSAPPGGSNTDTQYF. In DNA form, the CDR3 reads TGCAGTGCCCCCCCCGGGGGCTCGAACACAGATACGCAGTATTTT.

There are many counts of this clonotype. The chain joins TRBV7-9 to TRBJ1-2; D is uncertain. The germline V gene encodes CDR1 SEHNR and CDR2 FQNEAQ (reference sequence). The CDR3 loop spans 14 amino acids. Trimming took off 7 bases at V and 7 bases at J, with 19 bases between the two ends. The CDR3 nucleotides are TGTGCCAGCAACCCCGGTGCGGTGCGGGGTGGCTACACCTTC. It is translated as CASNPGAVRGGYTF.

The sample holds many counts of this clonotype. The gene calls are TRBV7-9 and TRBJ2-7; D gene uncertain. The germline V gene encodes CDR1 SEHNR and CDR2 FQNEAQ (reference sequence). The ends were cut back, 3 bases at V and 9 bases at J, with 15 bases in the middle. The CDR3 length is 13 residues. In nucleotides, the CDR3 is TGTGCCAGCAGCTTGGATACAGACTCCGGGCAGTACTTC. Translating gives CASSLDTDSGQYF.